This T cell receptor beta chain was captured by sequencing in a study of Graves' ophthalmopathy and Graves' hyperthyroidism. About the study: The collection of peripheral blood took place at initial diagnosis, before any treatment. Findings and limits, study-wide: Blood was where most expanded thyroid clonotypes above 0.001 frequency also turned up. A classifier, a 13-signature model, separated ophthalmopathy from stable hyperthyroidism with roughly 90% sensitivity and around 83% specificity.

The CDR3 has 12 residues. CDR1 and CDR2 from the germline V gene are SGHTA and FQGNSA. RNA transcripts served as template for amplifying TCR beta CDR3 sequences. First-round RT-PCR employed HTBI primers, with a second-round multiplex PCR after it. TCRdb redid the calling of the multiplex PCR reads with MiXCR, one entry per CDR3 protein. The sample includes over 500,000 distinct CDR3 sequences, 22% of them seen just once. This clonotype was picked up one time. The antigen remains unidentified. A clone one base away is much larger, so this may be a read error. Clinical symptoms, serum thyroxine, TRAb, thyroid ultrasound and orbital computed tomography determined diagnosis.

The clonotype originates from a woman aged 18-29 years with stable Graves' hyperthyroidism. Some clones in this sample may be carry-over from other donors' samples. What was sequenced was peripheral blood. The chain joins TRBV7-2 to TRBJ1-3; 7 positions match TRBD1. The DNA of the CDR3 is TGTGCCAGCAGCCAGGGGGGAAACACCATATGTTTT. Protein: CASSQGGNTICF.